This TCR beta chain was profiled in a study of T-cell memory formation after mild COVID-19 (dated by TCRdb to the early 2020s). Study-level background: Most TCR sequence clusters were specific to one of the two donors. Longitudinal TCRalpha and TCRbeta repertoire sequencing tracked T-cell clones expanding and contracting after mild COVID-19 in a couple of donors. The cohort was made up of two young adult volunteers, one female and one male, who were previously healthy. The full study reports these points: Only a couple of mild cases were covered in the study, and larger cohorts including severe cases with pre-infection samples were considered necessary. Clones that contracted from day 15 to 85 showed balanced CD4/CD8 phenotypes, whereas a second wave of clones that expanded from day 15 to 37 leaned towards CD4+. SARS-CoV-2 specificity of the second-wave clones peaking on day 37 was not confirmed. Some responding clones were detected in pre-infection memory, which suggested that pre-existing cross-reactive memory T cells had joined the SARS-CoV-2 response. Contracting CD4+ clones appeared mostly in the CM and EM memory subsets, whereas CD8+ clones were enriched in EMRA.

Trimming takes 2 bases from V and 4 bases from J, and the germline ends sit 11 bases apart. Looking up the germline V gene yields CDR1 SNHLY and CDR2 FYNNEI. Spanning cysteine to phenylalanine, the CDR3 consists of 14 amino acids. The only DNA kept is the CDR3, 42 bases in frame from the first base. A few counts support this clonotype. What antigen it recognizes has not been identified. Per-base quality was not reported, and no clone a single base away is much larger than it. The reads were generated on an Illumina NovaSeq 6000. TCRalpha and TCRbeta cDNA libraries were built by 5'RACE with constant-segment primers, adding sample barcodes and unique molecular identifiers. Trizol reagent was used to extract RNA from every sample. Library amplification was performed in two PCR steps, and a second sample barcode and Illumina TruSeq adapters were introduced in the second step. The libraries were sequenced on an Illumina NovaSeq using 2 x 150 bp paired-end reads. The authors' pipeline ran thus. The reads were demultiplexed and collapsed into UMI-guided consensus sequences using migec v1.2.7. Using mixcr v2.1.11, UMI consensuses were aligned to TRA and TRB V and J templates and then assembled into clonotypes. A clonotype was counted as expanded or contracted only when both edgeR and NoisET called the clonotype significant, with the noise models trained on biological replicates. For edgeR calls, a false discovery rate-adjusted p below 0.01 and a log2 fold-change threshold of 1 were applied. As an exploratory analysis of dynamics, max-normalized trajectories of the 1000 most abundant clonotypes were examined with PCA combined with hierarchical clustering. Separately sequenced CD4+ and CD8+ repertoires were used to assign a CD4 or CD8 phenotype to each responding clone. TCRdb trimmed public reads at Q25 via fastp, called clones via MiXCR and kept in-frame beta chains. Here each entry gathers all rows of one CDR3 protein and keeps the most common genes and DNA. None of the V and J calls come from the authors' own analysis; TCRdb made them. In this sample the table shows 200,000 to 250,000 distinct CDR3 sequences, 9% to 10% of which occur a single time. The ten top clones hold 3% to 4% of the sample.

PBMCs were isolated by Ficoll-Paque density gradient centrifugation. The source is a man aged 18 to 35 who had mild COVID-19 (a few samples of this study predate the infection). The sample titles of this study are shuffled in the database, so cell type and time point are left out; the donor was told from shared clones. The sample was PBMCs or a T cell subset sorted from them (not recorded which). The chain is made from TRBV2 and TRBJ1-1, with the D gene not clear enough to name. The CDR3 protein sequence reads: CASSESLVGTEAFF. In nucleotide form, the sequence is TGTGCCAGCAGTGAAAGTCTCGTAGGCACTGAAGCTTTCTTT.